The 10 T cell receptor beta chains given below trace back to one sample, sequenced in a study of blood T cell repertoires in COVID-19. This table comes from immunoSEQ multiplex PCR, and its TCRdb copy is limited to in-frame clones, with some not included. The sample includes around 140,000 clones, about 89% of them seen just once. The sample consisted of PBMCs or T cells enriched from blood (not recorded which). The receptors were gathered from a man between 60 and 75 years old who had recovered from COVID-19.

The gene calls are TRBV6-6 and TRBJ1-1; D is uncertain. Germline CDR1 is MNHNY and CDR2 is SVGAGI (reference sequence). V lost 2 bases, J lost 4 bases, and 11 bases lay in between. The CDR3 has 14 amino acids. This CDR3 is CASSYERVFTEAFF. For the CDR3, the DNA is TGTGCCAGCAGTTACGAGAGGGTCTTCACTGAAGCTTTCTTT.

This rearrangement joins TRBV30 to TRBJ1-2; 10 nucleotides line up with TRBD1. Trimming removed 3 bases from V and 4 bases from J; junction bases left unmatched: 2. The CDR3 spans 13 residues. The germline V gene has CDR1 GTSNPN and CDR2 SVGIG (reference sequence). CDR3 sequence reads: CAWRGQGRYGYTF. In nucleotides, the CDR3 is TGTGCCTGGAGGGGACAGGGGCGCTATGGCTACACCTTC.

The J gene is TRBJ1-5, the V gene TRBV15; D is unresolved. Germline lookup yields CDR1 LNHNV and CDR2 YYDKDF (reference sequence). The V and J ends lost 1 base and 5 bases respectively, with 9 bases between them. The CDR3 covers 14 residues. The CDR3 DNA sequence: TGTGCCACCAGCAGAGGGCGGGAGGATCAGCCCCAGCATTTT. It specifies CATSRGREDQPQHF.

V and J are TRBV11-3 and TRBJ2-3, with TRBD2 as a possible D gene (5 bases). Germline-derived CDR1 and CDR2 are SGHNT and YENEEA. The CDR3 sequence is 16 residues long. V lost 1 base to trimming and J lost 4 bases, with 15 bases between them. The CDR3 here is CASSLGFSVGPDTQYF. The DNA for the CDR3 is TGTGCCAGCAGCTTAGGGTTTAGCGTGGGCCCAGATACGCAGTATTTT.

The chain combines TRBV10-3 with TRBJ2-1, with unresolved D. CDR1 and CDR2 (germline): ENHRY, SYGVKD. This CDR3 has 11 amino acids. V dropped 8 bases and J dropped 9 bases, with 11 bases sitting between them. DNA for the CDR3: TGTGCCATCGAGGCAGTCGGTGAGCAGTTCTTC. It specifies CAIEAVGEQFF.

V and J are TRBV7-6 and TRBJ2-5, with D maybe TRBD1 (6 bases). The CDR3 consists of 15 residues. Trimming left V 5 bases short and J 7 bases short, with 20 bases between. CDR1 is SGHVS and CDR2 is FNYEAQ in the germline V gene. CDR3 protein: CASSPSGTPPVTQYF. Written as DNA, the CDR3 is TGTGCCAGCAGCCCCTCCGGGACACCGCCAGTGACCCAGTACTTC.

This chain links TRBV5-1 with TRBJ2-6; D gene unclear. This CDR3 is built from 15 residues. The germline V gene has CDR1 SGHRS and CDR2 YFSETQ. Trimming removed 3 bases from V and 0 bases from J, with 7 bases in between. CDR3 in DNA: TGCGCCAGCAGCTACTCTTTCTCTGGGGCCAACGTCCTGACTTTC. This codes for CASSYSFSGANVLTF. Supplemented by reference TRBV5-1 and TRBJ2-6, the full variable domain reads KAGVTQTPRYLIKTRGQQVTLSCSPISGHRSVSWYQQTPGQGLQFLFEYFSETQRNKGNFPGRFSGRQFSNSRSEMNVSTLELGDSALYLCASSYSFSGANVLTFGAGSRLTVL.

The rearrangement links TRBV7-9 to TRBJ2-3, with D perhaps matching TRBD2 (6 bases). Between the trimmed V and J ends, which lost 1 base and 0 bases, there was a span of 14 bases. CDR1 is SEHNR, CDR2 FQNEAQ, per germline (reference sequence). This CDR3 contains 17 residues. The CDR3 region is CASSLGAGSDSTDTQYF. CDR3 nucleotides: TGTGCCAGCAGCTTAGGCGCGGGGTCGGATAGCACAGATACGCAGTATTTT.

CDR3 DNA sequence: TGTGCCAGCTCACCTCGGCTAGCGTACGAGCAGTACTTC. Protein sequence: CASSPRLAYEQYF. The genes are TRBV18 and TRBJ2-7; a weak D match, TRBD2 (6 bases). Germline CDR1 and CDR2: KGHSH and LQKENI. Trimming took off 3 bases at V and 4 bases at J, with 10 bases between the two ends. The CDR3 covers 13 residues. Looking up the rest from reference TRBV18 and TRBJ2-7 gives the full variable domain: NAGVMQNPRHLVRRRGQEARLRCSPMKGHSHVYWYRQLPEEGLKFMVYLQKENIIDESGMPKERFSAEFPKEGPSILRIQQVVRGDSAAYFCASSPRLAYEQYFGPGTRLTVT.

This clone was counted a single time. The rearrangement joins TRBV5-1 to TRBJ1-2; 8 bases line up with TRBD1. Germline V gene sequence: CDR1 SGHRS, CDR2 YFSETQ. This CDR3 spans 15 amino acids. The V and J ends lost 3 bases and 3 bases, in that order; junction bases with no gene match: 7. The CDR3 loop is CASSSGQGWDYGYTF. CDR3 sequence (DNA): TGCGCCAGCAGCTCCGGACAGGGCTGGGACTATGGCTACACCTTC.